This T cell receptor (beta chain) was recorded in a study of T cells in Graves' hyperthyroidism and ophthalmopathy. Study as a whole: Upon initial diagnosis and before any treatment, peripheral blood was collected.

Regarding this clonotype: Antigen unknown.

General observations from the study: Stable hyperthyroidism and ophthalmopathy were separated using 13 V-J signatures.

Germline-derived CDR1 and CDR2 are MNHEY and SVGEGT. This CDR3 region has 17 residues. V lost 2 bases and J lost 5, with 22 bases in between. Regions amplified from RNA transcripts were the TCR beta CDR3 regions. HTBI primers were the set used in a first-round RT-PCR of the TCR CDR3. TCRdb ran MiXCR on the multiplex PCR reads and lists one entry per CDR3 protein. The data show about 610,000 distinct CDR3 sequences, approximately 14% seen once. Sample: blood. The V call is TRBV6-2 or TRBV6-3, the J call TRBJ2-7; D call uncertain. The sequence was collected from a woman between 40 and 55 years old with Graves' ophthalmopathy. This chain's CDR3 is CASSYALSSGHKNEQYF. The CDR3 DNA sequence: TGTGCCAGCAGTTACGCCCTATCTAGTGGCCATAAAAACGAGCAGTACTTC.